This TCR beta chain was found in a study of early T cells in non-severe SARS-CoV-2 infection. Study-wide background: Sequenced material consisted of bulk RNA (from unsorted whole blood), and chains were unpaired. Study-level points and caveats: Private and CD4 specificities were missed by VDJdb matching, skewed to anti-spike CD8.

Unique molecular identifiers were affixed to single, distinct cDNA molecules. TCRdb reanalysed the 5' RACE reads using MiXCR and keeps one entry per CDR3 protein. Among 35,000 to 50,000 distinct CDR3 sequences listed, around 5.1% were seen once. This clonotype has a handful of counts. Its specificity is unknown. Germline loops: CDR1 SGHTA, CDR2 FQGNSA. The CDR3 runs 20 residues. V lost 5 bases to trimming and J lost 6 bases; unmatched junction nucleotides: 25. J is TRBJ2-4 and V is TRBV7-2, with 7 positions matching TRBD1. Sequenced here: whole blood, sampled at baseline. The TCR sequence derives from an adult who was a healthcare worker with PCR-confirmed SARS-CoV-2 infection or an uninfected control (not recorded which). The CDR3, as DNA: TGTGCCAGCAGCCTCTACAGGGGAACAGGCGAAACACCCTTTAGAAACATTCAGTACTTC. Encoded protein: CASSLYRGTGETPFRNIQYF.